Following are 15 T cell receptor beta chains from one sample sequenced in a study of regulatory T cells in long-lasting Graves disease. Construction of TCR beta libraries relied on iRepertoire HTBI primers and on Arm-PCR targeting CDR3 regions. TCRdb re-called the multiplex PCR reads with MiXCR, one entry per CDR3 protein. The sample has approximately 400,000 distinct CDR3 sequences, about 15% seen once. Time point meaning: newly diagnosed GD, antithyroid drugs for less than 3 months. From RNA extracted from PBMCs, the TCR library was made. This same sample was also taken into another study, of T cells in Graves' hyperthyroidism and ophthalmopathy.

The starting material was peripheral blood mononuclear cells (PBMCs), obtained at new diagnosis, from a patient treated with antithyroid drugs. The receptors stem from a woman aged 40 to 50 with Graves disease.

This clonotype was recorded at least ten times. The J gene is TRBJ2-1, the V gene TRBV28, with 11 bases fitting TRBD1. Trimming removed 2 bases from V and 6 bases from J; junction bases left unmatched: 0. Germline-derived CDR1 and CDR2 are MDHEN and SYDVKM. CDR3 size: 14 residues. Here the CDR3 DNA reads TGTGCCAGCAGTTTAGGGACAGGGGGCAATGAGCAGTTCTTC. Encoded protein: CASSLGTGGNEQFF.

This clonotype has only a few counts. The gene calls are TRBV19 and TRBJ2-5; TRBD2 might be the D (7 bases). This CDR3 region has 16 residues. Deletions cut 4 bases from V and 4 bases from J, with 19 bases between. Per the germline V gene, CDR1 is LNHDA and CDR2 is SQIVND (reference sequence). DNA for the CDR3: TGTGCCAGTAGTAGAGGGGCGGGAAGGGGGGGAGAGACCCAGTACTTC. This sequence encodes CASSRGAGRGGETQYF.

This clonotype was seen at least ten times. J is TRBJ2-7 and V is TRBV6-1; perhaps TRBD2 as D (6 bases). This CDR3 comprises 15 residues. V was trimmed by 5 bases and J by 4 bases, leaving 18 bases between them. Germline values: CDR1 MNHNS, CDR2 SASEGT. The CDR3 DNA reads as TGTGCCAGCAGTAGAGACGGGACTGCCTGGTACGAGCAGTACTTC. Translating gives CASSRDGTAWYEQYF.

At least ten counts were recorded for this clonotype. The V and J genes are TRBV13 and TRBJ1-3; 10 bases line up with TRBD1. The CDR3 totals 17 residues. The J segment lost 0 bases and the V segment lost 3 bases, leaving 5 bases of the junction unmatched. Germline CDR1 PRHDT, CDR2 FYEKMQ (reference sequence). CDR3 sequence reads: CASSFGTGVLSGNTIYF. The CDR3 DNA sequence: TGTGCCAGCAGCTTTGGGACAGGGGTCCTCTCTGGAAACACCATATATTTT. Together with reference TRBV13 and TRBJ1-3, the CDR3 gives the full variable domain: AAGVIQSPRHLIKEKRETATLKCYPIPRHDTVYWYQQGPGQDPQFLISFYEKMQSDKGSIPDRFSAQQFSDYHSELNMSSLELGDSALYFCASSFGTGVLSGNTIYFGEGSWLTVV.

Of note for this clonotype: This may arise from a read error, as a much more abundant clone is one base away. The rearrangement joins TRBV2 to TRBJ2-7, with D perhaps being TRBD1 or TRBD2 (6 bases each). CDR1 SNHLY and CDR2 FYNNEI come from the germline V gene. The V and J ends lost 11 bases and 1 base respectively, with 24 bases between them. CDR3 length: 16 residues. DNA of the CDR3: TGTGCCCTAACCCAGGGGATGGCGGGAAGGTCCTACGAGCAGTACTTC. Its translation is CALTQGMAGRSYEQYF.

This clonotype was found a few times. The rearrangement uses TRBV6-2 or TRBV6-3 and TRBJ1-1; no firm D call. The V gene's germline CDR1 is MNHEY and CDR2 SVGEGT. This CDR3 is 13 amino acids long. V was pared by 0 bases and J by 6 bases, with 8 bases between. DNA of the CDR3: TGTGCCAGCAGTTACTCGAGGCTTGCTGAAGCTTTCTTT. Translation: CASSYSRLAEAFF.

This clonotype was counted between two and nine times. A read error is possible here, since a much larger clone lies one base away. The CDR3 is CASSFKGISSYNEQYF. The CDR3 DNA reads TGTGCCAGCAGTTTTAAAGGCATCTCATCCTACAATGAGCAGTACTTC. This chain connects TRBV28 to TRBJ2-7; D not certain. In germline, CDR1 is MDHEN, CDR2 SYDVKM. V was cut by 3 bases and J by 7 bases, with 22 bases left in between. The CDR3 extends over 16 amino acids.

This clonotype was detected ten times or more. The CDR3 region is CASSYLLRRFGEQFF. CDR3 nucleotides: TGTGCCAGCAGTTATCTCTTGCGACGTTTCGGTGAGCAGTTCTTC. The rearrangement links TRBV6-2 or TRBV6-3 to TRBJ2-1; no clear D. The CDR3 covers 15 residues. Germline lookup yields CDR1 MNHEY and CDR2 SVGEGT. V was shortened by 3 bases and J by 9 bases, with 18 bases between the two germline ends.

This clonotype was detected ten times or more. The gene calls are TRBV3-1 and TRBJ1-4; TRBD1 aligns across 9 bases. V was clipped by 4 bases and J by 5 bases; unmatched bases: 5. Germline values: CDR1 LGHDT, CDR2 YNNKEL (reference sequence). The CDR3 contains 15 residues. CDR3 region: CASSPQQGANEKLFF. CDR3 in DNA: TGTGCCAGCAGCCCACAACAGGGGGCGAATGAAAAACTGTTTTTT.

This clonotype was counted ten times or more. The rearrangement links TRBV9 to TRBJ1-2; D possibly corresponds to TRBD1 (5 bases). Germline CDR1 and CDR2: SGDLS and YYNGEE. Trimming removed 4 bases from V and 4 bases from J, with 14 bases in between. This CDR3 region has 14 residues. The CDR3 region is CASSSQTDAYGYTF. CDR3 nucleotide sequence: TGTGCCAGCAGCAGCCAGACAGACGCCTATGGCTACACCTTC.

The V gene is TRBV19, the J gene TRBJ2-3; D call uncertain. The CDR3 sequence is 13 residues long. CDR1 is LNHDA, CDR2 SQIVND, per germline (reference sequence). Deletions cut 5 bases from V and 5 bases from J, with 11 bases between. CDR3 residues: CASSARIRDTQYF. The CDR3 DNA sequence: TGTGCCAGTAGTGCCCGGATTCGAGATACGCAGTATTTT.

There are many counts of this clonotype. This rearrangement joins TRBV2 to TRBJ2-3; D possibly corresponds to TRBD1 (5 bases). Per the germline V gene, CDR1 is SNHLY and CDR2 is FYNNEI. V was clipped by 8 bases and J by 0 bases, with 12 bases between them. The CDR3 contains 14 residues. The chain's CDR3 is CASGSTASTDTQYF. The CDR3 coding sequence is TGTGCCAGCGGTTCGACAGCGAGCACAGATACGCAGTATTTT.

This clonotype was seen a few times. The chain has TRBV18 and TRBJ2-1; 8 bases fit TRBD1. Germline CDR1 KGHSH, CDR2 LQKENI. V shed 5 bases, J shed 5 bases, and the junction held 5 bases outside the gene matches. The CDR3 is 14 residues long. CDR3 sequence: CASSSQGANNEQFF. The CDR3 DNA reads TGTGCCAGCTCAAGCCAGGGGGCAAACAATGAGCAGTTCTTC.

This clonotype turned up a few times. A far larger clone is off by one base, so a read error is likely. The CDR3 protein is CASSFSDEQYF. The CDR3 coding sequence is TGTGCCAGCAGCTTCTCCGACGAGCAGTACTTC. The V call is TRBV7-9, the J call TRBJ2-7; D is undetermined. This CDR3 region has 11 residues. CDR1 and CDR2 (germline): SEHNR, FQNEAQ (reference sequence).

In its sample, this clonotype was seen once. With a much larger clone just one base away, this may be a read error. The rearrangement uses TRBV27 and TRBJ2-1; the match to TRBD2 covers 9 bases. V dropped 5 bases and J dropped 0; count of bases not matched to a gene: 11. CDR1 MNHEY and CDR2 SMNVEV come from the germline V gene (reference sequence). This CDR3 comprises 18 residues. CDR3 in DNA: TGTGCCAGCAGTGACCCGCCCGGGCGGGAGGGCTCCTACAATGAGCAGTTCTTC. It specifies CASSDPPGREGSYNEQFF.